One sample yielded the 4 T cell receptor beta chains listed below, sequenced in a study of blood T cell repertoires in COVID-19. Method: immunoSEQ multiplex PCR; TCRdb's copy keeps in-frame clones and lacks some. The sample gives some 240,000 clones, 88% of which show up once; 10% is in the top ten. Sequencing used peripheral blood. These receptors all come from a woman between 65 and 79 years old with COVID-19, enrolled during active disease.

The chain combines TRBV5-1 with TRBJ2-7, with 7 bases that match TRBD2. The germline V gene has CDR1 SGHRS and CDR2 YFSETQ. V shed 2 bases, J shed 4 bases, and the junction held 12 bases outside the gene matches. CDR3 length equals 16 residues. CDR3 DNA: TGCGCCAGCAGCTTCAAGATAGGGCAGGGAGGGTACGAGCAGTACTTC. It is translated as CASSFKIGQGGYEQYF.

The CDR3 is CASSFGGQGPREQYF. The CDR3 nucleotides read TGTGCCAGCAGCTTTGGGGGACAGGGACCTAGGGAGCAGTACTTC. The chain couples TRBV7-3 to TRBJ2-7, with 9 nucleotides matching TRBD1. Germline V CDR1 and CDR2: SGHTA, FQGTGA. The CDR3 is made up of 15 amino acids. V dropped 3 bases and J dropped 7; count of bases not matched to a gene: 10.

The chain links TRBV5-1 to TRBJ2-7; TRBD2 agrees at 10 bases. The J segment lost 0 bases and the V segment lost 3 bases, leaving 6 bases of the junction unmatched. From germline, CDR1 is SGHRS and CDR2 YFSETQ. The CDR3 loop spans 16 amino acids. The CDR3 sequence: CASSSRLAGLSYEQYF. As DNA, the CDR3 is TGCGCCAGCAGCTCTAGACTAGCGGGTCTCTCCTACGAGCAGTACTTC.

The V call is TRBV9, the J call TRBJ2-5, with 11 bases that match TRBD1. CDR3 size: 16 residues. Germline-derived CDR1 and CDR2 are SGDLS and YYNGEE. V lost 0 bases, J lost 4 bases, and 5 bases stayed unmatched. The CDR3 nucleotides are TGTGCCAGCAGCGTAGGAGGGACAGGGGGGAGAGAGACCCAGTACTTC. As protein: CASSVGGTGGRETQYF.